These 14 T cell receptor beta chains came from one sample sequenced in a study of T-cell reconstitution after alpha-beta-depleted transplantation in children. The TCRbeta library was prepared with unique molecular identifiers. TCRdb re-called the PCR reads with MiXCR, one entry per CDR3 protein. The table shows hundreds of thousands of distinct CDR3 sequences, with around 12% occurring only once. The sample in question was PBMCs, obtained before TCRalphabeta/CD19-depleted stem cell transplant. Every receptor here comes from a girl between 2 and 10 years old with congenital amegakaryocytic thrombocytopenia, due to receive a stem cell transplant.

There are a few counts of this clonotype. The V call is TRBV5-1, the J call TRBJ2-2; 11 bases fit TRBD2. The ends lost 0 bases at V and 3 bases at J; junction bases unmatched: 4. The CDR3 is made up of 17 amino acids. CDR1 SGHRS and CDR2 YFSETQ come from the germline V gene. The CDR3 DNA follows: TGCGCCAGCAGCTTGGGTCTAGCGGGAGGTTACACCGGGGAGCTGTTTTTT. It yields the protein CASSLGLAGGYTGELFF.

The V and J genes are TRBV29-1 and TRBJ2-1; 7 bases map to TRBD1. V lost 7 bases and J lost 0; bases outside the gene matches: 9. The CDR3 is 15 residues long. Germline lookup yields CDR1 SQVTM and CDR2 ANQGSEA. CDR3 nucleotide sequence: TGCAGCGCTGGGGGACAGTCGAGCTCCTACAATGAGCAGTTCTTC. The encoded protein is CSAGGQSSSYNEQFF.

This clonotype has at least ten counts. J is TRBJ2-1 and V is TRBV6-2 or TRBV6-3; TRBD1 agrees at 9 bases. Germline CDR1 MNHEY, CDR2 SVGEGT. This CDR3 region has 18 residues. V lost 6 bases to trimming and J lost 5 bases; unmatched junction nucleotides: 17. The CDR3 reads CASRNRDRANSAHNEQFF. The CDR3 nucleotides are TGTGCCAGCAGAAACCGGGACAGGGCAAACTCGGCCCACAATGAGCAGTTCTTC.

The chain employs TRBV5-1 and TRBJ2-7; the D gene is possibly TRBD1 (6 bases). This CDR3 is built from 15 residues. V was cut by 4 bases and J by 2 bases, with 16 bases left in between. Germline lookup yields CDR1 SGHRS and CDR2 YFSETQ. The CDR3 loop is CASSMEPGQTYEQYF. CDR3 nucleotides: TGCGCCAGCAGCATGGAACCGGGACAAACCTACGAGCAGTACTTC.

This chain connects TRBV12-3 or TRBV12-4 to TRBJ1-1, with 8 bases lining up with TRBD1. The CDR3 has 10 residues. Losses at the gene ends were 7 bases for V and 11 bases for J; bases not matched to a gene: 3. CDR3 coding DNA: TGTGCCAGCACCCAGGGGGCGGCTTTCTTT. Translated, it gives CASTQGAAFF.

The J gene is TRBJ2-7, the V gene TRBV2; possibly TRBD1 or TRBD2 for D (5 bases each). The length of the CDR3 is 13 residues. Germline V CDR1 and CDR2: SNHLY, FYNNEI. The V gene lost 7 bases and the J gene lost 2 bases, with 12 bases spanning the gap. CDR3 nucleotide sequence: TGTGCCAGCAAGGGGAGCGGAGCCTACGAGCAGTACTTC. Translating it yields CASKGSGAYEQYF.

This clonotype was seen ten or more times. The gene calls are TRBV5-1 and TRBJ2-1; 8 bases fit TRBD1. V dropped 5 bases and J dropped 7; count of bases not matched to a gene: 8. Germline V gene sequence: CDR1 SGHRS, CDR2 YFSETQ. The CDR3 extends over 14 amino acids. The CDR3 DNA sequence: TGCGCCAGCAGGGGACAGGCGGGTCTGAATGAGCAGTTCTTC. This gives the protein CASRGQAGLNEQFF.

The chain is built from TRBV20-1 and TRBJ2-2; D not certain. V was pared by 5 bases and J by 6 bases, with 13 bases between. CDR3 length equals 13 residues. CDR1 and CDR2 from the germline V gene are DFQATT and SNEGSKA (reference sequence). The CDR3 DNA reads TGCAGTGCTCCCCTGAACGCTGCCGGGGAGCTGTTTTTT. Encoded protein: CSAPLNAAGELFF.

Written as DNA, the CDR3 is TGCAGCGTTGAAGAACCGGGACTAGCGCTCCATGGGCAGTTCTTC. Translating gives CSVEEPGLALHGQFF. The genes are TRBV29-1 and TRBJ2-1; 10 bases map to TRBD2. This CDR3 spans 15 amino acids. Germline-derived CDR1 and CDR2 are SQVTM and ANQGSEA. Losses at the gene ends were 0 bases for V and 12 bases for J; bases not matched to a gene: 11.

This clonotype was seen ten or more times. The J gene is TRBJ2-1, the V gene TRBV5-1, with 13 bases lining up with TRBD2. The CDR3 runs to 14 residues. Germline V CDR1 and CDR2: SGHRS, YFSETQ. V was clipped by 7 bases and J by 8 bases; unmatched bases: 6. The chain's CDR3 is CASRGLAGRYEQFF. The CDR3 nucleotides are TGCGCCAGCCGGGGACTAGCGGGACGGTATGAGCAGTTCTTC. Full variable domain (remainder filled in from reference TRBV5-1 and TRBJ2-1): KAGVTQTPRYLIKTRGQQVTLSCSPISGHRSVSWYQQTPGQGLQFLFEYFSETQRNKGNFPGRFSGRQFSNSRSEMNVSTLELGDSALYLCASRGLAGRYEQFFGPGTRLTVL.

This clonotype was seen more than once but under ten times. The rearrangement uses TRBV29-1 and TRBJ2-7, with TRBD2 matching over 7 bases. The V segment lost 6 bases and the J segment 0 bases; nucleotides outside the gene matches: 5. CDR1 is SQVTM and CDR2 is ANQGSEA in the germline V gene. CDR3 size: 13 residues. This CDR3 is CSVLAVSSYEQYF. As DNA, the CDR3 is TGCAGCGTCCTAGCGGTGAGCTCCTACGAGCAGTACTTC.

This clonotype was picked up a small number of times. V usage is TRBV4-1 and J usage is TRBJ1-2, with 8 bases that match TRBD1. CDR1 MGHRA and CDR2 YSYEKL come from the germline V gene. The CDR3 length is 17 residues. Trimming cost V 3 bases and J 2 bases; bases outside gene matches: 11. The CDR3 reads CASSHFPRDRRNYGYTF. In DNA form, the CDR3 reads TGCGCCAGCAGCCACTTTCCTAGGGACAGGCGGAACTATGGCTACACCTTC.

This clonotype was counted only a few times. The J gene is TRBJ2-5, the V gene TRBV28; possibly TRBD1 or TRBD2 for D (5 bases each). CDR3 length equals 13 residues. Germline V lookup: CDR1 MDHEN, CDR2 SYDVKM. V was shortened by 9 bases and J by 5 bases, with 16 bases between the two germline ends. In DNA form, the CDR3 reads TGTGCCAGTACCCCGGGACGTGTGGAGACCCAGTACTTC. This translates into CASTPGRVETQYF. Based on the CDR3 plus reference TRBV28 and TRBJ2-5, the full variable domain is DVKVTQSSRYLVKRTGEKVFLECVQDMDHENMFWYRQDPGLGLRLIYFSYDVKMKEKGDIPEGYSVSREKKERFSLILESASTNQTSMYLCASTPGRVETQYFGPGTRLLVL.

The chain recombines TRBV4-2 with TRBJ2-1; 8 nucleotides match TRBD1. The CDR3 has 16 amino acids. V was pared by 4 bases and J by 2 bases, with 7 bases of the junction left unmatched. Germline-derived CDR1 and CDR2 are LGHNA and YNFKEQ. CDR3 sequence reads: CASSPITGQAYNEQFF. As DNA, the CDR3 is TGTGCCAGCAGCCCCATCACGGGACAGGCCTACAATGAGCAGTTCTTC.